The rows below give T cell receptor beta chains drawn from one sample of a study of shared T cell receptors in the human thymus. Libraries were prepared by immunoSEQ multiplex PCR; TCRdb keeps only in-frame clonotypes and omits some of them. The sample shows 450,000 to 650,000 clones, approximately 78% of them seen only once. These data were also filed under a second study, of human thymus T cells.

Material for sequencing was thymocytes. These receptor sequences come from a boy under two years old with a congenital heart defect. CDR3s include the opening cysteine and the closing phenylalanine or tryptophan. D genes are given only for firm matches. Not every row has a clone size; where given, it reads once, few, many or a size class.

-	-	16	TRBJ2-7	TRBV5-8	TGTGCCAGCAGCTTGGGGGGAGGCAGACTTACCTACGAGCAGTACTTC	CASSLGGGRLTYEQYF
TRBD1	-	14	TRBJ2-7	TRBV5-6	TGTGCCAGCAGCTCTCGGGACAGCTCCTACGAGCAGTACTTC	CASSSRDSSYEQYF
TRBD1	-	17	TRBJ2-1	TRBV28	TGTGCCAGCAGTTTCCAAGGAGACAGGGTCTCCTACAATGAGCAGTTCTTC	CASSFQGDRVSYNEQFF
-	-	13	TRBJ2-7	TRBV27	TGTGCCAGCAGTTCGGCGGATTCCTACGAGCAGTACTTC	CASSSADSYEQYF
-	once	17	TRBJ2-3	TRBV9	TGTGCCAGCAGCTCCCCGGAGGTGGGGGCGATAAGGGATACGCAGTATTTT	CASSSPEVGAIRDTQYF
-	-	13	TRBJ1-2	TRBV4-1	TGCGCCAGCAGCCAGGGAGGGCACTATGGCTACACCTTC	CASSQGGHYGYTF
TRBD1	-	14	TRBJ1-5	TRBV2	TGTGCCAGCAGCCAGGACAGGGGCAATCAGCCCCAGCATTTT	CASSQDRGNQPQHF
TRBD2	-	14	TRBJ2-7	TRBV14	TGTGCCAGCAGCCAAGATGAGCGGGAGGGGGAGCAGTACTTC	CASSQDEREGEQYF
TRBD1	-	15	TRBJ1-1	TRBV6-5	TGTGCCAGCAGTTACTCGGGACAGCTGAACACTGAAGCTTTCTTT	CASSYSGQLNTEAFF
TRBD2	-	18	TRBJ2-4	TRBV4-2	TGTGCCAGCAGCCCCCTCAAGAGTAGCGGGAAGGCCAAAAACATTCAGTACTTC	CASSPLKSSGKAKNIQYF